One sample yielded the 5 T cell receptor beta chains listed below, sequenced in a study of regulatory T cells in long-lasting Graves disease. Sequencing libraries for TCR beta were prepared with iRepertoire HTBI primers and Arm-PCR of CDR3 regions. TCRdb redid the calling of the multiplex PCR reads with MiXCR, one entry per CDR3 protein. The sample has fewer than 650,000 distinct CDR3 sequences; roughly 15% are singletons. The time point is: newly diagnosed GD, antithyroid drugs for less than 3 months. The authors made the TCR library using RNA they extracted from PBMCs. This same sample was also part of a study on T cells in Graves' hyperthyroidism and ophthalmopathy.

Source: peripheral blood mononuclear cells (PBMCs), taken at new diagnosis, from a patient treated with antithyroid drugs. The receptors shown here come from a woman aged 30 to 39 with Graves disease.

This clonotype was observed a handful of times. This chain joins TRBV7-9 and TRBJ2-5; 7 bases are a match to TRBD1. This CDR3 is 18 amino acids long. Germline lookup yields CDR1 SEHNR and CDR2 FQNEAQ (reference sequence). With V trimmed by 4 bases and J by 0 bases, 14 bases remained unmatched. CDR3 DNA sequence: TGTGCCAGCAGCTGGGGGCAGGGGGTATGGGACAACCAAGAGACCCAGTACTTC. Translated: CASSWGQGVWDNQETQYF.

This clonotype came up many times. The V call is TRBV6-1, the J call TRBJ1-5; perhaps TRBD1 as D (5 bases). Trimming took 8 bases from V and 5 from J, leaving 16 bases between them. The CDR3 has 14 residues. Germline V gene sequence: CDR1 MNHNS, CDR2 SASEGT. Here the CDR3 reads CASVFYRSHQPQHF. CDR3 DNA: TGTGCCAGCGTTTTTTACAGGTCGCATCAGCCCCAGCATTTT.

This clonotype has a handful of counts. The chain carries TRBV29-1 and TRBJ2-1; either TRBD1 or TRBD2 may supply D (5 bases each). With 4 bases removed from V and 15 bases from J, the gap between germline ends came to 16 bases. Looked up from germline, CDR1 is SQVTM and CDR2 is ANQGSEA. This CDR3 is built from 11 residues. The CDR3 nucleotides read TGCAGCGTTGGCCGGGACCCCGAGGGGTTCTTC. As protein: CSVGRDPEGFF.

The chain combines TRBV7-8 with TRBJ1-5; 7 bases align to TRBD1. The CDR3 runs 16 residues. The trim removed 2 bases at V and 2 bases at J, leaving 6 bases unmatched. Germline assignment: CDR1 SGHVS and CDR2 FQNEAQ. The CDR3 region has the DNA TGTGCCAGCAGCTTACTCCAGGGGGTGGGCAATCAGCCCCAGCATTTT. Its protein is CASSLLQGVGNQPQHF.

A few counts support this clonotype. The V gene is TRBV3-1, the J gene TRBJ1-5; no clear D gene. Trimming shortened V by 3 bases and J by 7 bases, and 13 bases separated the two germline ends. The V gene's germline CDR1 is LGHDT and CDR2 YNNKEL (reference sequence). The length of the CDR3 is 14 residues. CDR3 in amino acids: CASSHAGYQQPQHF. CDR3 nucleotides: TGTGCCAGCAGCCATGCGGGGTATCAACAGCCCCAGCATTTT.